These 20 T cell receptor beta chains originate from one sample sequenced in a study of PD-L1 blockade in urothelial cancer. TCRdb's copy holds only in-frame clones and misses some; the assay was immunoSEQ multiplex PCR. The sample includes 45,000 to 60,000 clones, around nine tenths seen only once; the top ten take roughly 8.2%. The source material was PBMCs, sampled around atezolizumab (anti-PD-L1) treatment. These receptors were obtained from a man aged 60 to 69 with urothelial cancer.

The chain recombines TRBV6-6 with TRBJ1-1, with D tentatively TRBD1 (5 bases). Per germline, CDR1 MNHNY and CDR2 SVGAGI (reference sequence). The CDR3 is made up of 13 amino acids. Between the trimmed V and J ends, which lost 2 bases and 2 bases, there was a span of 6 bases. In DNA form, the CDR3 reads TGTGCCAGCAGTTACGACAGAAACACTGAAGCTTTCTTT. Amino acids: CASSYDRNTEAFF.

The chain employs TRBV6-1 and TRBJ2-1; 10 nucleotides line up with TRBD1. The J segment lost 7 bases and the V segment lost 7 bases, leaving 7 bases of the junction unmatched. CDR1 and CDR2 (germline): MNHNS, SASEGT. The CDR3 length is 14 residues. The CDR3: CASTRDRGLNEQFF. The CDR3 nucleotides read TGTGCCAGCACGAGGGACAGGGGTTTGAATGAGCAGTTCTTC.

This clone was observed once. The chain links TRBV5-4 to TRBJ1-2; tentatively, D is TRBD1 (6 bases). Germline CDR1 reads SGHNT; CDR2 reads YYREEE (reference sequence). The CDR3 loop spans 14 amino acids. Trimming stripped 5 bases from V and 4 bases from J, with 15 bases between. The CDR3 DNA follows: TGTGCCAGCAGTCTCCAGGGGATGCCCTATGGCTACACCTTC. This encodes CASSLQGMPYGYTF.

The chain joins TRBV4-2 to TRBJ2-3; D is ambiguous. Looked up from germline, CDR1 is LGHNA and CDR2 is YNFKEQ. There are 17 residues in the CDR3. V was shortened by 6 bases and J by 2 bases, with 21 bases between the two germline ends. This CDR3 reads CASRPRSGLAATDTQYF. DNA of the CDR3: TGTGCCAGCAGACCCCGGTCGGGTCTGGCGGCCACAGATACGCAGTATTTT.

The rearrangement joins TRBV7-9 to TRBJ2-1; weak D call: TRBD1 (6 bases). The CDR3 consists of 13 residues. Trimming took 5 bases from V and 4 from J, leaving 9 bases between them. Looked up from germline, CDR1 is SEHNR and CDR2 is FQNEAQ (reference sequence). CDR3 region: CASSQTGYNEQFF. The CDR3 DNA sequence: TGTGCCAGCAGCCAAACAGGGTACAATGAGCAGTTCTTC. Variable domain in full (rest from reference TRBV7-9 and TRBJ2-1): DTGVSQNPRHKITKRGQNVTFRCDPISEHNRLYWYRQTLGQGPEFLTYFQNEAQLEKSRLLSDRFSAERPKGSFSTLEIQRTEQGDSAMYLCASSQTGYNEQFFGPGTRLTVL.

The chain combines TRBV6-5 with TRBJ2-5; 8 positions agree with TRBD2. CDR3 length: 14 amino acids. Losses at the gene ends were 6 bases for V and 4 bases for J; bases not matched to a gene: 7. Germline-derived CDR1 and CDR2 are MNHEY and SVGAGI. CDR3 region: CASSLLAGGETQYF. Here the CDR3 DNA reads TGTGCCAGCAGCCTACTGGCGGGGGGAGAGACCCAGTACTTC.

A note on this clone: Other nucleotide sequences in the sample specify the same CDR3. The genes are TRBV7-2 and TRBJ2-7, with a weak D call TRBD2 (6 bases). Germline CDR1 and CDR2: SGHTA and FQGNSA. V lost 3 bases and J lost 3, with 9 bases in between. The CDR3 length is 13 residues. CDR3 bases: TGTGCCAGCAGCTTTGGAGGGAGCTACGAGCAGTACTTC. Its protein is CASSFGGSYEQYF.

This chain connects TRBV29-1 to TRBJ2-7, with 10 bases identical to TRBD1. The CDR3 sequence is 16 residues long. Trimming took 1 base from V and 3 from J; bases not matched to a gene: 9. Germline V gene sequence: CDR1 SQVTM, CDR2 ANQGSEA. DNA for the CDR3: TGCAGCGTTGAAGTTGCCGGGACAGGGGTCAACTACGAGCAGTACTTC. Residues: CSVEVAGTGVNYEQYF.

J is TRBJ1-3 and V is TRBV10-2; D is possibly TRBD1 (6 bases). V dropped 5 bases and J dropped 2 bases, with 10 bases sitting between them. Per germline, CDR1 WSHSY and CDR2 SAAADI. The CDR3 loop spans 14 amino acids. The CDR3 nucleotides read TGCGCCAGCAGTCTGGACAGAACTGGAAACACCATATATTTT. Translated: CASSLDRTGNTIYF.

V and J are TRBV7-6 and TRBJ2-2; tentative D call: TRBD1 (5 bases). CDR1 SGHVS and CDR2 FNYEAQ come from the germline V gene. The CDR3 runs to 16 residues. Trimming pared 4 bases from V and 4 bases from J, leaving 16 bases between. The CDR3 region is CASSSRKDISTGELFF. For the CDR3, the DNA is TGTGCCAGCAGCTCTAGGAAGGACATTTCCACCGGGGAGCTGTTTTTT.

This clone was seen a single time. This chain connects TRBV27 to TRBJ2-1, with D perhaps TRBD2 (5 bases). Looked up from germline, CDR1 is MNHEY and CDR2 is SMNVEV (reference sequence). Trimming took off 3 bases at V and 4 bases at J, with 19 bases between the two ends. The CDR3 loop spans 17 amino acids. This chain's CDR3 is CASSFRPLAGRYNEQFF. The CDR3 DNA follows: TGTGCCAGCAGTTTCCGCCCACTGGCGGGTAGATACAATGAGCAGTTCTTC.

The genes are TRBV7-3 and TRBJ2-3; D gene uncertain. There are 13 residues in the CDR3. CDR1 SGHTA and CDR2 FQGTGA come from the germline V gene. Trimming took off 6 bases at V and 1 base at J, with 8 bases between the two ends. This CDR3 is CASRLAGTDTQYF. The CDR3, as DNA: TGTGCCAGCAGATTAGCAGGCACAGATACGCAGTATTTT.

V usage is TRBV9 and J usage is TRBJ2-7; the D is unclear. The CDR3 is made up of 13 amino acids. From germline, CDR1 is SGDLS and CDR2 YYNGEE. The V end lost 0 bases, the J end lost 3 bases, and 7 bases lay between the germline ends. The CDR3 protein is CASSVGADYEQYF. Written as DNA, the CDR3 is TGTGCCAGCAGCGTAGGGGCAGACTACGAGCAGTACTTC.

V gene TRBV6-1 combines with J gene TRBJ2-1; D may be TRBD2 (7 bases). Germline CDR1 MNHNS, CDR2 SASEGT. Trimming stripped 4 bases from V and 4 bases from J, with 17 bases between. The CDR3 contains 16 residues. DNA of the CDR3: TGTGCCAGCAGTGCCCGGGGCGGGGGCAGTTACAATGAGCAGTTCTTC. Translated: CASSARGGGSYNEQFF.

The V and J genes are TRBV7-8 and TRBJ2-2; a possible D gene is TRBD1 (6 bases). The V end was cut by 4 bases, the J end by 7 bases, with 16 bases between. Germline V CDR1 and CDR2: SGHVS, FQNEAQ. The CDR3 consists of 15 residues. In DNA, the CDR3 is TGTGCCAGCAGCTCCTTCGACAGGAACGGCGGGGAGCTGTTTTTT. Its protein product is CASSSFDRNGGELFF.

This clone was recorded only once. This sequence joins TRBV6-1 and TRBJ1-1, with 8 bases aligning to TRBD1. Trimming took 6 bases from V and 5 from J; bases not matched to a gene: 5. This CDR3 contains 13 residues. CDR1 and CDR2 (germline): MNHNS, SASEGT. The CDR3 DNA sequence: TGTGCCAGCAGCCCAGGGGGCTATACTGAAGCTTTCTTT. Translated: CASSPGGYTEAFF.

Notes on this clone: A read error may account for a junction end that differs from germline. This chain connects TRBV7-9 to TRBJ2-7; 9 bases are a match to TRBD1. The CDR3 runs 13 residues. Per the germline V gene, CDR1 is SEHNR and CDR2 is FQNEAQ (reference sequence). Here the CDR3 reads CASSLRQGEWGHF. CDR3 in DNA: TGTGCCAGCAGCTTACGACAGGGGGAGTGGGGGCACTTC.

The chain employs TRBV29-1 and TRBJ1-5; TRBD1 matches at 11 bases. The V gene end was trimmed by 7 bases and the J gene end by 3 bases; junction bases not matched to a gene: 5. CDR1 and CDR2 from the germline V gene are SQVTM and ANQGSEA. This CDR3 spans 14 amino acids. CDR3 sequence reads: CSAGGQGDNQPQHF. The CDR3 nucleotides read TGCAGCGCCGGGGGACAGGGGGACAATCAGCCCCAGCATTTT.

The J gene is TRBJ2-1, the V gene TRBV7-3; no clear D gene. Germline CDR1 reads SGHTA; CDR2 reads FQGTGA. The V end lost 6 bases, the J end lost 0 bases, and 15 bases lay between the germline ends. The CDR3 is 16 amino acids. DNA of the CDR3: TGTGCCAGCAGTCGACACCCTTCTGGCTCCTACAATGAGCAGTTCTTC. Protein: CASSRHPSGSYNEQFF.

The chain has TRBV4-1 and TRBJ1-6; D remains ambiguous. The CDR3 length is 16 residues. CDR1 and CDR2 (germline): MGHRA, YSYEKL. V gave up 0 bases and J gave up 6 bases, with 12 bases separating them. The CDR3 here is CASSQDGVIGNSPLHF. For the CDR3, the DNA is TGCGCCAGCAGCCAAGACGGAGTGATAGGTAATTCACCCCTCCACTTT.